The following is a T cell receptor beta chain sequence with its context. There are a few counts of this clone. Its binding antigen is unknown. No base quality information exists; no much larger clone differs at one position. This specimen's time point label, interpreted: cells obtained before transplantation from donor or recipient. CD3+CD4+ and CD3+CD8+ populations were FACS-sorted from unstimulated pre-transplant donor and recipient cells taken from spleen or lymph nodes. The CDR3 sequence holds 16 residues, the cysteine and phenylalanine included. Only the CDR3 region is kept as DNA, spanning 48 bases read in frame from base 1. CDR1 and CDR2 were assigned from the germline V gene (reference sequence) as SEHNR and FQNEAQ. Between the V and J ends, shortened by 5 bases and 0 bases respectively, the junction contains 13 bases. The entry originates in a study of graft-versus-host responses after intestinal transplantation (dated by TCRdb to 2020 to 2023). Broadly, across the study: Recipients received multivisceral, liver-intestinal, or isolated intestinal transplants. Samples from three later patients were sequenced in-house on an Illumina MiSeq with MiXCR processing rather than by the commercial service. A cohort of about 26 intestinal transplant recipients, including one retransplant, was enrolled, and 3 patients lacking pretransplant specimens were excluded. A peak of at least 4% donor T cells among recipient peripheral blood mononuclear cells was the definition used for donor T cell macrochimerism. Graft-versus-host and host-versus-graft alloreactive T cell clones were tracked in the graft, circulation and bone marrow after intestinal transplantation using bulk TCR-beta CDR3 sequencing. To identify alloreactive clones, pre-transplant mixed lymphocyte reaction products were sequenced and then compared with unstimulated pre-transplant donor and recipient T cells. Every recipient was given anti-thymocyte globulin induction, then maintenance tacrolimus and steroids for 2 to 3 years.

Receptor libraries were prepared by the immunoSEQ multiplex PCR assay. For most patients, genomic DNA was isolated with the Qiagen DNeasy Blood and Tissue Kit and sent frozen to Adaptive Biotechnologies for TCR sequencing. For most patients, genomic DNA was subjected to high-throughput TCR-beta CDR3 sequencing by Adaptive Biotechnologies. As for how the authors treated the data: Adaptive's ImmunoSEQ software supplied the TCR sequencing data for 18 patients, while MiXCR and VDJtools were used to process a few other patients. CD4 versus CD8 sorting errors were corrected by removing sequences found in both subsets at a frequency ratio below 5:1. Because the origin of CDR3 nucleotide sequences shared between donor and recipient could not be assigned, those sequences were removed. To count as alloreactive, a clone needed at least 2-fold expansion over unstimulated cells and a minimum CFSE-low frequency of 0.002% (template counts) or 0.001% (read counts). Mappable clones were those detected in sequenced pre-transplant spleen, lymph node, or MLR CFSE-low populations of the donor or recipient. Cumulative frequency of alloreactive clones was calculated as a percentage of all sequences weighted by copy number. Held by TCRdb, this immuneACCESS table contains in-frame sequences only and omits some clones. Under half of the omission traces to an unresolved V gene where checked; the cause of the rest is unknown. That table furnishes V, J and clone size, whereas the DNA furnished D and trimming. The sample table lists approximately 85,000 clones, 75% to 95% of them with a count of one. 6% to 9% of the sample goes to the ten largest clones.

Study-wide conclusions, independent of this receptor: GvH clones were detected in recipient bone marrow, and some appeared earlier in ileal mucosa or blood, consistent with an intestinal mucosal origin. The relatively low number and heterogeneity of intestinal transplant patients limited the conclusions. Early after transplant, peak levels of circulating GvH clones were found to be associated with declines in HvG clones. High GvH to HvG T cell clonal ratios were observed in the allografts of patients with donor T cell macrochimerism.

The specimen comprised unstimulated CD8+ T cells sorted from spleen or lymph node cells, sampled before transplant. The receptor was derived from a human donor who was the organ donor for an intestinal transplant. The V and J genes are TRBV7-9 and TRBJ1-4; the D segment could be TRBD1, given 6 matching bases. The CDR3 has the sequence CASSPPGGPTNEKLFF. The nucleotide sequence is given as TGTGCCAGCAGCCCGCCGGGGGGGCCAACTAATGAAAAACTGTTTTTT.